A selection of T cell receptor beta chains follows, all from one sample in a study of CD4+ T cells in melanoma. Data came from immunoSEQ multiplex PCR; TCRdb stores just in-frame clones and leaves some out. The sample carries tens of thousands of clones, almost 70% recorded once. Material: tumor tissue. The receptor set was obtained from a human donor with melanoma. Each CDR3 is given with its conserved first and last residue.

j_gene: TRBJ2-3
len: 16
v_gene: TRBV7-9
CDR3aa: CASSWASGGGTDTQYF

j_gene: TRBJ2-7
len: 15
v_gene: TRBV23-1
CDR3aa: CASSQGTGVAYEQYF

j_gene: TRBJ1-1
len: 18
v_gene: TRBV11-2
CDR3aa: CASSSRSPRQFSATEAFF

j_gene: TRBJ1-6
len: 13
v_gene: TRBV6-4
CDR3aa: CASSPGGRTPLHF

j_gene: TRBJ2-1
len: 12
v_gene: TRBV11-3
CDR3aa: CASSLDRGEQFF

j_gene: TRBJ1-4
len: 16
v_gene: TRBV18
CDR3aa: CASSPAGPGANEKLFF

j_gene: TRBJ2-5
len: 15
v_gene: TRBV5-1
CDR3aa: CASSPRLAGQETQYF

j_gene: TRBJ1-3
len: 14
v_gene: TRBV6-1
CDR3aa: CASNPDSNLNTIYF

j_gene: TRBJ2-7
len: 14
v_gene: TRBV5-4
CDR3aa: CASSPGTKVGEQYF

j_gene: TRBJ2-7
len: 13
v_gene: TRBV7-8
CDR3aa: CASSLDRAYEQYF

j_gene: TRBJ1-5
len: 14
v_gene: TRBV27
CDR3aa: CASSLGGGNQPQHF

j_gene: TRBJ1-1
len: 18
v_gene: TRBV27
CDR3aa: CASSFAGGTGQPNTEAFF

j_gene: TRBJ2-2
len: 11
v_gene: TRBV10-2
CDR3aa: CASSSAGELFF

j_gene: TRBJ1-4
len: 16
v_gene: TRBV6-6
CDR3aa: CASSYAPGQGFEKLFF

j_gene: TRBJ2-2
len: 13
v_gene: TRBV2
CDR3aa: CASSAVVRGELFF

j_gene: TRBJ2-7
len: 13
v_gene: TRBV11-2
CDR3aa: CASSLVVDYEQYF

j_gene: TRBJ1-1
len: 13
v_gene: TRBV5-1
CDR3aa: CASSPGGKPEAFF

j_gene: TRBJ2-5
len: 13
v_gene: TRBV15
CDR3aa: CATRGTGRETQYF

j_gene: TRBJ1-4
len: 14
v_gene: TRBV30
CDR3aa: CAWSDGVTNEKLFF

j_gene: TRBJ2-1
len: 17
v_gene: TRBV18
CDR3aa: CASSPGGGQSSYNEQFF

j_gene: TRBJ2-2
len: 12
v_gene: TRBV7-2
CDR3aa: CASSSGGWELFF

j_gene: TRBJ2-6
len: 15
v_gene: TRBV25-1
CDR3aa: CASSDPGSGANVLTF

j_gene: TRBJ2-1
len: 19
v_gene: TRBV7-3
CDR3aa: CASSLAATEAGLNYNEQFF